One and the same sample provided the 4 T cell receptor beta chains below, sequenced in a study of monozygotic twins with inflammatory bowel disease. TCRdb reprocessed the 5' RACE reads and keeps a single row for each CDR3 protein, giving no DNA. The table lists about 420,000 distinct CDR3 sequences, with approximately 2.3% in the top ten. The sample was blood. These receptors were collected from a human donor with ulcerative colitis or Crohn's disease, or a healthy co-twin of an affected twin (not recorded which).

The rearrangement uses TRBV5-1 and TRBJ2-2. This CDR3 spans 16 amino acids. The germline V gene encodes CDR1 SGHRS and CDR2 YFSETQ. The CDR3 spells CASSPPGLASTGELFF.

This rearrangement joins TRBV7-9 to TRBJ2-1. The V gene's germline CDR1 is SEHNR and CDR2 FQNEAQ (reference sequence). This CDR3 has 12 amino acids. CDR3 loop: CASSLDYGEQFF.

The rearrangement joins TRBV20-1 to TRBJ1-3. This CDR3 region has 12 residues. Germline loops: CDR1 DFQATT, CDR2 SNEGSKA (reference sequence). The CDR3 region is CSALGSGNTIYF.

The chain's CDR3 is CASSALIRNTEAFF. The genes are TRBV6-1 and TRBJ1-1. The germline gives CDR1 MNHNS, CDR2 SASEGT. CDR3 length: 14 residues.